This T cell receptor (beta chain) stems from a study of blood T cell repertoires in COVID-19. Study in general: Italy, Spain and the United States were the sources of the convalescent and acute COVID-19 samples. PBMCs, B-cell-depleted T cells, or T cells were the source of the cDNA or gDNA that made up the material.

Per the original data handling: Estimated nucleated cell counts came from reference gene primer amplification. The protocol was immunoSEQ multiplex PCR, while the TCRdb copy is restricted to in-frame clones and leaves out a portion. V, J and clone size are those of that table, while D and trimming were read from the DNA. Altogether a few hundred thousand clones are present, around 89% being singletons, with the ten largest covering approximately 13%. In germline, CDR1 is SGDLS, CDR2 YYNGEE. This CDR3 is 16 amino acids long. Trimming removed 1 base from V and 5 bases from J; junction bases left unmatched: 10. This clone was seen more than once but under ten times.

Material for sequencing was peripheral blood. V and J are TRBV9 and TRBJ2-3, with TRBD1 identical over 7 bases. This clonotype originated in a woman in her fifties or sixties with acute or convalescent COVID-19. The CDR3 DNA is TGTGCCAGCAGCGTAAGAGGACAGGTTGAGGGAGATACGCAGTATTTT. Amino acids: CASSVRGQVEGDTQYF.